This TCR beta chain was captured in a study of beta chain features in type 1 diabetes. All of the isolated RNA was reverse transcribed, so expressed TCRB transcripts were sequenced. Sequencing was performed with immunoSEQ multiplex PCR; in TCRdb, only in-frame clones are kept and a portion is missing. The sample lists around 650,000 clones, roughly 12% occurring once. The study, taken as a whole, reports: For Type 1 diabetes patients, all four CD4+ subsets carried TCRB CDR3s that were moderately but significantly shorter.

Concerning this clone: Its antigen is not known.

CDR3 length equals 15 residues. In germline, CDR1 is MNHEY, CDR2 SMNVEV (reference sequence). The V end was cut by 3 bases, the J end by 0 bases, with 11 bases between. The J gene is TRBJ1-2, the V gene TRBV27; unclear D gene. The TCR originated in a man younger than 40 with type 1 diabetes. The sample comprised naive CD4+ T cells from blood. As DNA, the CDR3 is TGTGCCAGCAGTTTTCAAGGCTCGGCTAACTATGGCTACACCTTC. It encodes CASSFQGSANYGYTF.